Below are 31 T cell receptor beta chains sequenced from a single sample in a study of beta chain features in type 1 diabetes. General study points: Among all four CD4+ subsets, Type 1 diabetes patients had TCRB CDR3s that were moderately but significantly shorter.

Their cognate antigens are unknown. The authors reverse transcribed all of the isolated RNA, so sequencing captured expressed TCRB transcripts. The protocol was immunoSEQ multiplex PCR, while the TCRdb copy is restricted to in-frame clones and leaves out a portion. The sample lists under 350,000 clones; about 13% were seen once. What was sequenced was naive CD4+ T cells from blood. The receptors shown here come from a man in his thirties or forties with type 1 diabetes.

The V and J genes are TRBV29-1 and TRBJ2-3; D not resolved. The CDR3 is 13 residues long. In germline, CDR1 is SQVTM, CDR2 ANQGSEA. V gave up 1 base and J gave up 0 bases, with 5 bases separating them. The CDR3 coding sequence is TGCAGCGTTGAAGTACGGAGCACAGATACGCAGTATTTT. This encodes CSVEVRSTDTQYF.

The chain is built from TRBV25-1 and TRBJ2-2, with 7 bases identical to TRBD2. CDR3 length: 14 amino acids. Trimming took 3 bases from V and 7 from J; bases not matched to a gene: 5. CDR1 and CDR2 (germline): MGHDK, SYGVNS. The CDR3 DNA sequence: TGTGCCAGCAGTGACCCGGGGGGAGGCGGGGAGCTGTTTTTT. Its translation: CASSDPGGGGELFF.

In this sample, this clone turned up a few times. This sequence joins TRBV5-1 and TRBJ1-2, with a possible D match to TRBD1 (5 bases). CDR1 and CDR2 (germline): SGHRS, YFSETQ. V was clipped by 1 base and J by 8 bases, with 12 bases between them. The CDR3 loop spans 13 amino acids. The CDR3: CASSLFQGWGYTF. The CDR3 DNA reads TGCGCCAGCAGCTTGTTCCAGGGTTGGGGCTACACCTTC.

This clone was counted only a few times. Other DNA sequences from this sample encode an identical CDR3 as well. This chain links TRBV28 with TRBJ1-2; D might be TRBD1 (5 bases). V was pared by 3 bases and J by 3 bases, with 8 bases between. The CDR3 has 13 amino acids. Germline CDR1 is MDHEN and CDR2 is SYDVKM. In nucleotides, the CDR3 is TGTGCCAGCAGTTTGGGGACTGACTATGGCTACACCTTC. Translated, it gives CASSLGTDYGYTF.

The J gene is TRBJ2-3, the V gene TRBV19, with 9 positions matching TRBD2. The length of the CDR3 is 16 residues. Trimming took 4 bases from V and 1 from J; bases not matched to a gene: 6. CDR1 LNHDA and CDR2 SQIVND come from the germline V gene (reference sequence). The CDR3 DNA sequence: TGTGCCAGTAGTACGAGACTAGCGGTTGGCACAGATACGCAGTATTTT. This encodes CASSTRLAVGTDTQYF.

The J gene is TRBJ2-5, the V gene TRBV7-9; TRBD1 matches at 8 bases. V shed 6 bases, J shed 6 bases, and the junction held 12 bases outside the gene matches. The CDR3 consists of 15 residues. Germline lookup yields CDR1 SEHNR and CDR2 FQNEAQ (reference sequence). The CDR3 DNA sequence: TGTGCCAGCAGTTTTGGACAGGGCGTTATGAAGACCCAGTACTTC. It codes for CASSFGQGVMKTQYF.

This chain links TRBV18 with TRBJ1-5; D is uncertain. V was shortened by 2 bases and J by 3 bases, with 11 bases between the two germline ends. The CDR3 has 15 residues. Per the germline V gene, CDR1 is KGHSH and CDR2 is LQKENI. CDR3 loop: CASSPMEGFNQPQHF. The CDR3 coding sequence is TGTGCCAGCTCACCAATGGAGGGCTTCAATCAGCCCCAGCATTTT.

The chain uses TRBV4-3 and TRBJ1-1; possibly TRBD1 for D (5 bases). There are 15 residues in the CDR3. The germline V and J ends were trimmed by 1 base and 0 bases, with 9 bases remaining between them. Germline V gene sequence: CDR1 LGHNA, CDR2 YSLEER. The CDR3 loop is CASSQVGGVNTEAFF. For the CDR3, the DNA is TGCGCCAGCAGCCAAGTGGGAGGGGTGAACACTGAAGCTTTCTTT.

This clone has only a few counts. The rearrangement joins TRBV28 to TRBJ2-1; the D gene is possibly TRBD1 (6 bases). Germline CDR1 is MDHEN and CDR2 is SYDVKM. Trimming removed 5 bases at V and 0 bases at J, with 14 bases between. The CDR3 has 16 residues. In nucleotides, the CDR3 is TGTGCCAGCAGTACCTGGACAGCGAGCTCCTACAATGAGCAGTTCTTC. Amino acid sequence: CASSTWTASSYNEQFF.

The V and J genes are TRBV2 and TRBJ2-1; 8 bases match TRBD2. The CDR3 length is 16 residues. J lost 8 bases, V lost 6 bases, and 15 bases had no gene match. Per the germline V gene, CDR1 is SNHLY and CDR2 is FYNNEI. CDR3 DNA: TGTGCCAGCAGCCCCGAGGGACTAGTTTTATTCTATGAGCAGTTCTTC. Its translation: CASSPEGLVLFYEQFF. The full variable domain, completed using reference TRBV2 and TRBJ2-1, is EPEVTQTPSHQVTQMGQEVILRCVPISNHLYFYWYRQILGQKVEFLVSFYNNEISEKSEIFDDQFSVERPDGSNFTLKIRSTKLEDSAMYFCASSPEGLVLFYEQFFGPGTRLTVL.

This sequence joins TRBV30 and TRBJ1-2; TRBD1 aligns across 10 bases. This CDR3 spans 14 amino acids. The J segment lost 6 bases and the V segment lost 3 bases, leaving 7 bases of the junction unmatched. Germline CDR1 and CDR2: GTSNPN and SVGIG (reference sequence). The CDR3 DNA reads as TGTGCCTGGAGGGGGGCCGGGACAGGGGATGGCTACACCTTC. It specifies CAWRGAGTGDGYTF.

This rearrangement joins TRBV4-3 to TRBJ2-2; no clear D. The germline CDR1 and CDR2 sequences are LGHNA and YSLEER. V lost 0 bases and J lost 0, with 8 bases in between. The CDR3 is 16 residues long. CDR3 DNA sequence: TGCGCCAGCAGCCAAGACAGGCCCCCGAACACCGGGGAGCTGTTTTTT. It codes for CASSQDRPPNTGELFF.

The V call is TRBV7-6, the J call TRBJ2-5; D remains ambiguous. In germline, CDR1 is SGHVS, CDR2 FNYEAQ. The CDR3 is 14 amino acids. The V end was cut by 0 bases, the J end by 5 bases, with 10 bases between. The CDR3 spells CASSLATHAETQYF. The CDR3 bases are TGTGCCAGCAGCTTAGCCACGCATGCGGAGACCCAGTACTTC. Using reference TRBV7-6 and TRBJ2-5 for the parts outside the CDR3, the full variable domain is GAGVSQSPRYKVTKRGQDVALRCDPISGHVSLYWYRQALGQGPEFLTYFNYEAQQDKSGLPNDRFSAERPEGSISTLTIQRTEQRDSAMYRCASSLATHAETQYFGPGTRLLVL.

The rearrangement links TRBV12-5 to TRBJ2-3; no reliable D call. CDR1 and CDR2 from the germline V gene are LGHNT and FRNRAP. The CDR3 covers 15 residues. Deletions cut 5 bases from V and 1 base from J, with 13 bases between. The CDR3 DNA follows: TGTGCTAGTGGTAGCTCTTCCTCCCGCACAGATACGCAGTATTTT. Protein sequence: CASGSSSSRTDTQYF.

The chain couples TRBV6-5 to TRBJ1-2; D is ambiguous. CDR1 and CDR2 (germline): MNHEY, SVGAGI. The CDR3 has 13 residues. Trimming cost V 8 bases and J 0 bases, with 10 bases left between them. Here the CDR3 DNA reads TGTGCCAGCGGGCTCAGCACTAACTATGGCTACACCTTC. It is translated as CASGLSTNYGYTF.

This clone was found a few times. The chain's CDR3 is CASSQDSEALNNEQFF. CDR3 sequence (DNA): TGCGCCAGCAGCCAAGATTCCGAGGCCCTCAACAATGAGCAGTTCTTC. J is TRBJ2-1 and V is TRBV4-1, with unresolved D. V shed 0 bases and J shed 5 bases, with 14 bases lying between them. Germline V lookup: CDR1 MGHRA, CDR2 YSYEKL. The CDR3 length is 16 residues.

This clone was observed a handful of times. The chain links TRBV4-3 to TRBJ2-2; a possible D gene is TRBD2 (5 bases). V lost 4 bases, J lost 6 bases, and 12 bases lay in between. The CDR3 length is 14 residues. The germline gives CDR1 LGHNA, CDR2 YSLEER. For the CDR3, the DNA is TGCGCCAGCAGCCGAACACCGGAGGCCGGGGAGCTGTTTTTT. As protein: CASSRTPEAGELFF.

The chain joins TRBV5-1 to TRBJ2-7; TRBD2 matches at 7 bases. This CDR3 has 15 amino acids. CDR1 is SGHRS, CDR2 YFSETQ, per germline. J gave up 6 bases and V 0 bases, and 9 bases lay outside the gene matches. The CDR3 DNA sequence: TGCGCCAGCAGCTTGGGGGACTACGGAGGCCTCGAGCAGTACTTC. Amino acid sequence: CASSLGDYGGLEQYF.

The V and J genes are TRBV7-8 and TRBJ2-5; 8 nucleotides match TRBD2. The trim removed 3 bases at V and 1 base at J, leaving 4 bases unmatched. This CDR3 region has 15 residues. Germline V lookup: CDR1 SGHVS, CDR2 FQNEAQ. The CDR3 loop reads CASSFSAGGQETQYF. CDR3 sequence (DNA): TGTGCCAGCAGCTTCTCGGCGGGGGGCCAAGAGACCCAGTACTTC.

The chain joins TRBV20-1 to TRBJ2-7, with D hard to call. Germline CDR1 and CDR2: DFQATT and SNEGSKA (reference sequence). The CDR3 covers 10 residues. V was trimmed by 6 bases and J by 10 bases, leaving 13 bases between them. The CDR3 loop is CSAHSGSQYF. CDR3 DNA sequence: TGCAGTGCCCACTCCGGGTCCCAGTACTTC.

This clone was counted between two and nine times. The rearrangement links TRBV7-9 to TRBJ1-2, with D tentatively TRBD1 (6 bases). Germline V CDR1 and CDR2: SEHNR, FQNEAQ (reference sequence). The V end lost 2 bases, the J end lost 5 bases, and 9 bases lay between the germline ends. There are 13 residues in the CDR3. The CDR3 reads CASSLPGQYGYTF. The CDR3 coding sequence is TGTGCCAGCAGCTTACCCGGACAGTATGGCTACACCTTC.

V and J are TRBV5-1 and TRBJ2-5, with 8 bases aligning to TRBD1. CDR3 length: 14 residues. The germline gives CDR1 SGHRS, CDR2 YFSETQ. Trimming removed 5 bases from V and 3 bases from J; junction bases left unmatched: 6. This chain's CDR3 is CASRTGVGEETQYF. The CDR3 nucleotides are TGCGCCAGCAGGACAGGGGTCGGGGAAGAGACCCAGTACTTC. The entire variable domain, with the rest obtained from reference TRBV5-1 and TRBJ2-5, is as follows: KAGVTQTPRYLIKTRGQQVTLSCSPISGHRSVSWYQQTPGQGLQFLFEYFSETQRNKGNFPGRFSGRQFSNSRSEMNVSTLELGDSALYLCASRTGVGEETQYFGPGTRLLVL.

This clone came up a few times. This sequence joins TRBV7-3 and TRBJ2-2; D call uncertain. V was trimmed by 2 bases and J by 2 bases, leaving 6 bases between them. The V gene's germline CDR1 is SGHTA and CDR2 FQGTGA. This CDR3 has 14 amino acids. The CDR3: CASSLGRNTGELFF. CDR3 bases: TGTGCCAGCAGCTTAGGGCGTAACACCGGGGAGCTGTTTTTT. Full variable domain (remainder filled in from reference TRBV7-3 and TRBJ2-2): GAGVSQTPSNKVTEKGKYVELRCDPISGHTALYWYRQSLGQGPEFLIYFQGTGAADDSGLPNDRFFAVRPEGSVSTLKIQRTERGDSAVYLCASSLGRNTGELFFGEGSRLTVL.

This clone has just a few counts. V and J are TRBV19 and TRBJ2-1; D is uncertain. Germline V gene data show CDR1 as LNHDA and CDR2 as SQIVND (reference sequence). The CDR3 has 13 residues. V was trimmed by 4 bases and J by 2 bases, leaving 6 bases between them. CDR3: CASSTQTYNEQFF. The DNA of the CDR3 is TGTGCCAGTAGTACCCAAACCTACAATGAGCAGTTCTTC.

This clone was recorded a few times. The chain carries TRBV7-2 and TRBJ2-7; 7 bases match TRBD2. Germline lookup yields CDR1 SGHTA and CDR2 FQGNSA. This CDR3 contains 15 residues. V trimming: 5 bases; J trimming: 2 bases; junction bases outside the gene matches: 9. The CDR3 region has the DNA TGTGCCAGCAGCCCCCTCGGTAGCGGGCCCTACGAGCAGTACTTC. Translation: CASSPLGSGPYEQYF.

The V call is TRBV18, the J call TRBJ1-2, with 10 bases aligning to TRBD1. Trimming took 3 bases from V and 5 from J; bases not matched to a gene: 3. Germline V gene sequence: CDR1 KGHSH, CDR2 LQKENI. This CDR3 contains 14 residues. The CDR3 DNA is TGTGCCAGCTCACCGGACAGGGGGGAGTATGGCTACACCTTC. Its protein is CASSPDRGEYGYTF.

The chain carries TRBV14 and TRBJ2-1; TRBD1 matches at 10 bases. The CDR3 loop spans 15 amino acids. CDR1 is SGHDN, CDR2 FVKESK, per germline. V shed 4 bases and J 4 bases; nucleotides not matched to a gene: 4. The CDR3 spells CASSPRTGGYNEQFF. DNA of the CDR3: TGTGCCAGCAGCCCCAGGACAGGGGGATACAATGAGCAGTTCTTC.

This clone has a handful of counts. V usage is TRBV27 and J usage is TRBJ2-7; no clear D. The CDR3 totals 13 residues. In germline, CDR1 is MNHEY, CDR2 SMNVEV (reference sequence). V gave up 4 bases and J gave up 3 bases, with 10 bases separating them. The CDR3 sequence is CASSSPLSYEQYF. DNA for the CDR3: TGTGCCAGCAGTTCCCCCCTTAGCTACGAGCAGTACTTC.

The chain is built from TRBV7-2 and TRBJ2-5; 10 bases map to TRBD1. The junction had 8 bases not matched to a gene; V was cut back by 3 bases and J by 4 bases. The CDR3 is made up of 16 amino acids. In germline, CDR1 is SGHTA, CDR2 FQGNSA. The CDR3 bases are TGTGCCAGCAGCTTGCTAACCGGGACAGGGGCAGAGACCCAGTACTTC. This encodes CASSLLTGTGAETQYF. Using reference TRBV7-2 and TRBJ2-5 for the parts outside the CDR3, the full variable domain is GAGVSQSPSNKVTEKGKDVELRCDPISGHTALYWYRQSLGQGLEFLIYFQGNSAPDKSGLPSDRFSAERTGGSVSTLTIQRTQQEDSAVYLCASSLLTGTGAETQYFGPGTRLLVL.

This clone occurred a few times. The gene calls are TRBV7-9 and TRBJ2-1, with D possibly TRBD2 on 6 matching bases. CDR1 and CDR2 from the germline V gene are SEHNR and FQNEAQ (reference sequence). CDR3 length: 15 residues. V lost 2 bases and J lost 5, with 13 bases in between. The CDR3: CASSLMGGANNEQFF. The CDR3 bases are TGTGCCAGCAGCTTAATGGGCGGGGCGAACAATGAGCAGTTCTTC.

This clone was counted between two and nine times. This chain links TRBV11-2 with TRBJ1-2; tentatively, D is TRBD1 (6 bases). The germline V gene has CDR1 SGHAT and CDR2 FQNNGV. With 1 base removed from V and 7 bases from J, the gap between germline ends came to 13 bases. The CDR3 spans 14 residues. In nucleotides, the CDR3 is TGTGCCAGCAGCTTAGTGCGGGGGCGAGGTGGCTACACCTTC. Protein: CASSLVRGRGGYTF.